The source of this T cell receptor beta chain is a study of T cell responses to AZD1222 COVID-19 vaccine. General observations from the study: It was only 6 or 7 AZD1222 recipients who were seropositive at baseline. The reported proportion of spike-specific TCRs targeting unmutated variant regions was nearly half.

The CDR3 runs to 13 residues. V lost 3 bases and J lost 4, with 9 bases in between. Sequencing was performed with immunoSEQ multiplex PCR; in TCRdb, only in-frame clones are kept and a portion is missing. Altogether some 140,000 clones are present, 75% to 95% being singletons, with the ten largest covering around 3%. This clone showed up just once. No antigen is known for it. This receptor was taken from an adult in good health. This chain connects TRBV12-3 or TRBV12-4 to TRBJ1-2; no firm D call. Material: peripheral blood, obtained on day 0 of AZD1222 vaccination. CDR3: CASSLSDSYGYTF. In DNA form, the CDR3 reads TGTGCCAGCAGTTTGAGCGATAGCTATGGCTACACCTTC.